This entry is about one T cell receptor (beta chain). Its matching antigen is unknown. Preparing the TCRbeta library involved the use of unique molecular identifiers. Via MiXCR, TCRdb re-called the PCR reads, giving one row per CDR3 protein. This sample carries approximately 220,000 distinct CDR3 sequences, approximately 15% of them seen once, and the ten largest clones take around 44%. The sample comes from a study of T-cell reconstitution after alpha-beta-depleted transplantation in children. Overall study findings and caveats: There were reportedly several hundred expanded graft clones from which alpha-beta T cells came about two months after transplant.

The CDR3 covers 13 residues. Germline loops: CDR1 SQVTM, CDR2 ANQGSEA. Trimming removed 4 bases from V and 2 bases from J, with 10 bases in between. The TCR originated in a male patient aged 2 to 10 who had a stem cell transplant for acute lymphoblastic leukemia, so the T cells may come from the graft donor. Here the sequenced sample was PBMCs, mostly from graft donor cells, taken 360 days after TCRalphabeta/CD19-depleted stem cell transplant. The V call is TRBV29-1, the J call TRBJ2-3; no clear D gene. Here the CDR3 reads CSVGPSLTDTQYF. The DNA of the CDR3 is TGCAGCGTTGGCCCGAGTCTCACAGATACGCAGTATTTT.